A selection of T cell receptor beta chains follows, all from one sample in a study of OX40 agonist ivuxolimab in advanced cancers. Sequencing used immunoSEQ multiplex PCR; TCRdb keeps in-frame clones, though not all of them. This table has roughly 75,000 clones, 93% appearing once. Source: CD4+ or CD8+ T cells sorted from blood, taken in a trial of the OX40 agonist ivuxolimab. Receptors originate from an adult with an advanced solid tumor such as melanoma, head and neck, liver or kidney cancer. CDR3s include the opening cysteine and the closing phenylalanine or tryptophan. The D gene is left open where the match is weak. Clone size is not always given. Where it is, it says once, few, many or a class for expanded clones.

j_gene	d_gene	v_gene	abundance	CDR3nt	CDR3aa
TRBJ1-1	TRBD1	TRBV7-2	NA	TGTGCCAGCAGCACATCCCAGACAGGGCCCTTCCTTATGAACACTGAAGCTTTCTTT	CASSTSQTGPFLMNTEAFF
TRBJ2-5	NA	TRBV10-1	NA	TGCGCCAGCAGTGCAAGGATCGAGGGAAACCAAGAGACCCAGTACTTC	CASSARIEGNQETQYF
TRBJ1-2	NA	TRBV19	NA	TGTGCCAGTAGTACGGGGGCGGCTAACTATGGCTACACCTTC	CASSTGAANYGYTF
TRBJ2-7	TRBD2	TRBV6-1	NA	TGTGCCAGCAGTATTCGGACTAGCGGTATAGAGCAGTACTTC	CASSIRTSGIEQYF
TRBJ1-2	TRBD1	TRBV29-1	NA	TGCAGCGTTGATGACCGGGACAGGCGGTATGGCTACACCTTC	CSVDDRDRRYGYTF
TRBJ2-7	NA	TRBV4-1	NA	TGCGCCAGCAGCCAATCTCCAAGGGGGTACAGCTCCTACGAGCAGTACTTC	CASSQSPRGYSSYEQYF
TRBJ2-3	NA	TRBV30	once	TGTGCCTGGAGTGTACTCGGTACAGATACGCAGTATTTT	CAWSVLGTDTQYF
TRBJ2-7	NA	TRBV27	NA	TGTGCCAGCAGTTTATCGCCCGGGGGCATCCACGAGCAGTACTTC	CASSLSPGGIHEQYF
TRBJ2-1	NA	TRBV27	NA	TGTGCCAGCAGTTTAGGTGGGTCAGGTGAGCAGTTCTTC	CASSLGGSGEQFF
TRBJ2-7	NA	TRBV7-6	NA	TGTGCCAGCAGCACAGGAGACAGCCACGAGCAGTACTTC	CASSTGDSHEQYF
TRBJ2-2	TRBD2	TRBV27	NA	TGTGCCAGCAGTGGGGGGACTAGCGGAAACACCGGGGAGCTGTTTTTT	CASSGGTSGNTGELFF
TRBJ2-1	TRBD1	TRBV7-9	NA	TGTGCCAGCAGCTCGGAGGGGACAGGGAGGGATGAGCAGTTCTTC	CASSSEGTGRDEQFF
TRBJ2-1	TRBD2	TRBV5-1	NA	TGCGCCAGCTCGAGGACTAGCGGGGGCAATGAGCAGTTCTTC	CASSRTSGGNEQFF
TRBJ2-2	NA	TRBV21-1	NA	TGTGCCAGCAGCAAAAAGCGATTCCGGGGAGATGGGACCGGGGAGCTGTTTTTT	CASSKKRFRGDGTGELFF
TRBJ2-5	TRBD2	TRBV6-1	NA	TGTGCCAGCAGTGAAACTTTAGCGGGAGGGCCGGAGACCCAGTACTTC	CASSETLAGGPETQYF
TRBJ1-1	TRBD1	TRBV19	NA	TGTGCCAGTAGTCAGGGGGCTGTGAACACTGAAGCTTTCTTT	CASSQGAVNTEAFF
TRBJ2-7	NA	TRBV7-8	NA	TGTGCCAGCAGGGTCGGGCACGAGCAGTACTTC	CASRVGHEQYF
TRBJ1-5	TRBD1	TRBV19	NA	TGTGCCAGTAGTATAGACAGGGGGCTGGGCAATCAGCCCCAGCATTTT	CASSIDRGLGNQPQHF
TRBJ2-7	TRBD2	TRBV5-8	NA	TGTGCCAGCAGCTTGGCGACTAGCGGTTACTACGAGCAGTACTTC	CASSLATSGYYEQYF
TRBJ1-5	NA	TRBV6-1	NA	TGTGCCAGCAGTGAATCGGACAATCAGCCCCAGCATTTT	CASSESDNQPQHF
TRBJ1-6	NA	TRBV30	NA	TGTGCCTGGAGCCTATCTGGGGGGGGGTCACCCCTCCACTTT	CAWSLSGGGSPLHF
TRBJ2-2	NA	TRBV2	NA	TGTGCCAGCACCACGTGGGGTGCTAACACCGGGGAGCTGTTTTTT	CASTTWGANTGELFF
TRBJ2-7	NA	TRBV7-2	NA	TGTGCCAGCAGCTTAGTGGGTCACTACGAGCAGTACTTC	CASSLVGHYEQYF
TRBJ2-1	NA	TRBV6-6	once	TGTGCCAGCAGTTACTCGAGGCTTTACAATGAGCAGTTCTTC	CASSYSRLYNEQFF
TRBJ2-1	NA	TRBV21-1	NA	TGTGCCAGCAGCAAAGCCAAAAGCCCTTACCGCTCCTACAATGAGCAGTTCTTC	CASSKAKSPYRSYNEQFF
TRBJ1-2	NA	TRBV20-1	NA	TGCAGTGCCCCGTCTCTCGCCTTC	CSAPSLAF
TRBJ1-5	NA	TRBV27	NA	TGTGCCAGCAGTTTAACGGGGTTTAAGTATCAGCCCCAGCATTTT	CASSLTGFKYQPQHF
TRBJ2-1	TRBD2	TRBV4-1	NA	TGCGCCAGCAGCGTCAGAGGGGGATTAGCGGGAGGGTCGGAGAATGAGCAGTTCTTC	CASSVRGGLAGGSENEQFF
TRBJ1-2	NA	TRBV27	NA	TGTGCCAGCGCCGCCGGCGGTGGGAACTATGGCTACACCTTC	CASAAGGGNYGYTF
TRBJ1-2	NA	TRBV30	NA	TGTGCCTGGAACGACTACTATGGCTACACCTTC	CAWNDYYGYTF
TRBJ1-1	NA	TRBV7-9	few	TGTGCCAGCAGCCCACCTGGGCGGGGGGCATGGACTGAAGCTTTCTTT	CASSPPGRGAWTEAFF
TRBJ2-1	NA	TRBV30	NA	TGTGCCTGGGGCCCGGACAGGGAGGGTGAGCAGTTCTTC	CAWGPDREGEQFF
TRBJ2-7	TRBD1	TRBV13	NA	TGTGCCAGCAGCTTACTACTCGGGACAGGGGCCTACGAGCAGTACTTC	CASSLLLGTGAYEQYF
TRBJ1-2	NA	TRBV2	NA	TGTGCCAGCATTATATACATTGGGACACCTGCTAACTATGGCTACACCTTC	CASIIYIGTPANYGYTF
TRBJ1-2	NA	TRBV30	NA	TGTGCCTGGAAACCCCCGGGACAACAATATGGCTACACCTTC	CAWKPPGQQYGYTF
TRBJ2-1	NA	TRBV9	once	TGTGCCAGCAGCGTAGCGGGAACCCTCTACAATGAGCAGTTCTTC	CASSVAGTLYNEQFF
TRBJ1-1	NA	TRBV19	NA	TGTGCCAGTAGTAGGAGGGACGGCTCCACTGAAGCTTTCTTT	CASSRRDGSTEAFF
TRBJ1-2	NA	TRBV6-6	NA	TGTGCCAGCAGTTCCCTTGGCTACACCTTC	CASSSLGYTF
TRBJ2-3	NA	TRBV13	NA	TGTGCCAGCAGCGCCCGAGGACATAGCAGCACAGATACGCAGTATTTT	CASSARGHSSTDTQYF
TRBJ1-1	NA	TRBV2	NA	TGTGCCAGCAGCCAGGGTCTCATGAACACTGAAGCTTTCTTT	CASSQGLMNTEAFF
TRBJ2-5	NA	TRBV5-6	once	TGTGCCAGCAGCTTGGGAGCGTTAATCAAGGAGACCCAGTACTTC	CASSLGALIKETQYF
TRBJ2-7	TRBD1	TRBV15	NA	TGTGCCACCAGCAGAGATCCGCTCCGGGACAGGGTGGAAGGGCAGTACTTC	CATSRDPLRDRVEGQYF
TRBJ1-2	TRBD1	TRBV15	NA	TGTGCCACCAGCAGAGACTCTCGTACAGGGGTGATCGATGGCTACACCTTC	CATSRDSRTGVIDGYTF
TRBJ1-2	NA	TRBV2	NA	TGTGCCAGCAGTGAATGGGCAGGGGATAACTATGGCTACACCTTC	CASSEWAGDNYGYTF
TRBJ1-5	NA	TRBV21-1	NA	TGTGCCAGCAGTGGGGTTGGGGGATATAGCAATCAGCCCCAGCATTTT	CASSGVGGYSNQPQHF
TRBJ2-6	NA	TRBV14	NA	TGTGCCAGCAGCCTAAACAGGGTAGGAGACAACGTCCTGACTTTC	CASSLNRVGDNVLTF
TRBJ2-1	NA	TRBV6-1	NA	TGTGCCAGCGCAAAGTGGGGTGAGCAGTTCTTC	CASAKWGEQFF
TRBJ1-5	NA	TRBV6-6	once	TGTGCCAGCAGTTCCCTGGACCCCCCGGGCAATCAGCCCCAGCATTTT	CASSSLDPPGNQPQHF
TRBJ1-2	TRBD1	TRBV27	NA	TGTGCCAGCAGTTTGTCCCCGGGACAATCAGGGGGTGGCTACACCTTC	CASSLSPGQSGGGYTF
TRBJ2-7	NA	TRBV4-3	NA	TGCGCCAGCAGCCAAGATTTGGTGAGGGGGACAATCTACGAGCAGTACTTC	CASSQDLVRGTIYEQYF
TRBJ1-2	TRBD1	TRBV5-6	few	TGTGCCAGCAGCTTGGTGCTCTTAGGGGGCGGCCCCTATGGCTACACCTTC	CASSLVLLGGGPYGYTF
TRBJ2-1	TRBD2	TRBV18	NA	TGTGCCAGCTCACCCAAAGCGGGAGGTTATAACAATGAGCAGTTCTTC	CASSPKAGGYNNEQFF
TRBJ1-1	NA	TRBV27	NA	TGTGCCAGCAGTTCCCTAGGCGGGGTTGAAGCTTTCTTT	CASSSLGGVEAFF
TRBJ1-1	TRBD1	TRBV6-5	NA	TGTGCCACCGTTCAGGGGGCGAACACTGAAGCTTTCTTT	CATVQGANTEAFF